Below, one TCR beta chain is given with its context. Its antigen is undetermined. This sample is part of a study of T cell responses to AZD1222 COVID-19 vaccine. General observations from the study: Seropositive at baseline were only 5 or 6 AZD1222 recipients. Recipients of two AZD1222 doses showed rising Spike-specific TCR breadth and depth. It should be noted that donors were predominantly white British and more often female, and clonal diversity was possibly underestimated. Without day 14 samples, only post-peak T cell repertoires were studied.

Clones were sequenced by immunoSEQ multiplex PCR, and TCRdb holds only the in-frame ones, with some missing. The sample gives approximately 70,000 clones, around 88% of which show up once; about 9% is in the top ten. The CDR3 contains 14 residues. Between the trimmed V and J ends, which lost 7 bases and 4 bases, there was a span of 16 bases. The germline CDR1 and CDR2 sequences are LNHDA and SQIVND (reference sequence). The starting material was peripheral blood, obtained 28 days after the second dose of the MenACWY control vaccine. The chain carries TRBV19 and TRBJ1-1; no firm D call. This TCR was sampled from an adult who received the MenACWY meningococcal vaccine as a control. Here the CDR3 reads CASTKVGLGTEAFF. The CDR3, as DNA: TGTGCCAGTACCAAGGTAGGGTTGGGCACTGAAGCTTTCTTT. Variable domain in full (rest from reference TRBV19 and TRBJ1-1): DGGITQSPKYLFRKEGQNVTLSCEQNLNHDAMYWYRQDPGQGLRLIYYSQIVNDFQKGDIAEGYSVSREKKESFPLTVTSAQKNPTAFYLCASTKVGLGTEAFFGQGTRLTVV.